Presented here are 32 T cell receptor beta chains from one specimen sequenced in a study of technical replicates of blood from several donors. Profiled with immunoSEQ multiplex PCR; TCRdb holds only in-frame clones, not every one. The repertoire holds 65,000 to 95,000 clones, with 65% to 90% as singletons. Sequencing was carried out using PBMCs. All receptors derive from a human donor in good health. Some clones in this sample may be carry-over from other donors' samples.

This clone has only one observation. The chain links TRBV9 to TRBJ2-3; weak D call: TRBD1 (6 bases). The CDR3 extends over 13 amino acids. Germline V gives CDR1 SGDLS, CDR2 YYNGEE. The V end lost 7 bases, the J end lost 6 bases, and 15 bases lay between the germline ends. The CDR3 loop reads CASGGGSRDTQYF. The CDR3 region has the DNA TGTGCCAGCGGGGGCGGGTCGCGGGATACGCAGTATTTT. The whole variable domain, filled in from reference TRBV9 and TRBJ2-3, reads DSGVTQTPKHLITATGQRVTLRCSPRSGDLSVYWYQQSLDQGLQFLIQYYNGEERAKGNILERFSAQQFPDLHSELNLSSLELGDSALYFCASGGGSRDTQYFGPGTRLTVL.

In its sample, this clone was seen a few times. The CDR3 DNA sequence: TGTGCCAGCAGTCCAAACCTAATAACGGAAGCTTTCTTT. Protein sequence: CASSPNLITEAFF. This rearrangement joins TRBV6-5 to TRBJ1-1; D is unclear. In germline, CDR1 is MNHEY, CDR2 SVGAGI. The CDR3 runs 13 residues. Trimming pared 5 bases from V and 8 bases from J, leaving 15 bases between.

The V and J genes are TRBV2 and TRBJ1-5; 11 positions agree with TRBD1. The V gene end was trimmed by 9 bases and the J gene end by 1 base; junction bases not matched to a gene: 11. Germline V gene lookup returns CDR1 SNHLY and CDR2 FYNNEI. This CDR3 has 17 amino acids. The CDR3 is CASGQDRGRSSNQPQHF. As DNA, the CDR3 is TGTGCCAGTGGACAGGACAGGGGGCGATCGAGCAATCAGCCCCAGCATTTT.

The chain links TRBV29-1 to TRBJ2-2; 8 bases line up with TRBD2. Germline CDR1 is SQVTM and CDR2 is ANQGSEA. The CDR3 is made up of 15 amino acids. V shed 6 bases and J 5 bases; nucleotides not matched to a gene: 11. CDR3: CSVRGAGGLTGELFF. Written as DNA, the CDR3 is TGCAGCGTCCGGGGGGCGGGAGGATTAACCGGGGAGCTGTTTTTT.

The chain combines TRBV28 with TRBJ1-1; 7 nucleotides agree with TRBD1. Germline assignment: CDR1 MDHEN and CDR2 SYDVKM. The CDR3 extends over 17 amino acids. J was trimmed by 0 bases and V by 3 bases; bases with no gene match: 10. CDR3 sequence: CASSFIPTGPMNTEAFF. In DNA form, the CDR3 reads TGTGCCAGCAGTTTTATCCCGACAGGGCCCATGAACACTGAAGCTTTCTTT.

V is TRBV4-2 and J is TRBJ2-3; tentative D call: TRBD2 (6 bases). V was trimmed by 3 bases and J by 4 bases, leaving 26 bases between them. The germline CDR1 and CDR2 sequences are LGHNA and YNFKEQ. This CDR3 is 19 amino acids long. The CDR3 nucleotides are TGTGCCAGCAGCCACGCTATTTTGCGGAGGGCCGCCGTGGCAGATACGCAGTATTTT. It yields the protein CASSHAILRRAAVADTQYF.

About this clone itself: The junction and the germline gene differ at one end; a read error may be behind it. The chain employs TRBV7-2 and TRBJ2-7; D remains ambiguous. The CDR3 length is 15 residues. Per the germline V gene, CDR1 is SGHTA and CDR2 is FQGNSA. The DNA of the CDR3 is TGTGCCAGCAGCTTAGCGGGCCTTAGGTCCTCCGAGCAGTACTTC. As protein: CASSLAGLRSSEQYF.

This sequence joins TRBV9 and TRBJ2-5; 7 bases match TRBD2. CDR3 size: 16 residues. In germline, CDR1 is SGDLS, CDR2 YYNGEE. The V and J ends lost 0 bases and 0 bases, in that order; junction bases with no gene match: 5. The CDR3 DNA is TGTGCCAGCAGCGTAGGAGCGGGGCTTTACCAAGAGACCCAGTACTTC. This encodes CASSVGAGLYQETQYF. The entire variable domain, with the rest obtained from reference TRBV9 and TRBJ2-5, is as follows: DSGVTQTPKHLITATGQRVTLRCSPRSGDLSVYWYQQSLDQGLQFLIQYYNGEERAKGNILERFSAQQFPDLHSELNLSSLELGDSALYFCASSVGAGLYQETQYFGPGTRLLVL.

This clone has only one observation. The V gene is TRBV11-3, the J gene TRBJ2-2; D is unresolved. CDR1 is SGHNT and CDR2 is YENEEA in the germline V gene. Trimming pared 5 bases from V and 7 bases from J, leaving 5 bases between. The CDR3 runs 11 residues. CDR3 loop: CASSQNGELFF. The CDR3 DNA reads TGTGCCAGCAGCCAGAACGGGGAGCTGTTTTTT.

The rearrangement joins TRBV10-1 to TRBJ1-2; possible D gene TRBD1, 5 bases. Germline V CDR1 and CDR2: WNHNN, SYGVQD (reference sequence). V gave up 10 bases and J gave up 4 bases, with 25 bases separating them. This CDR3 is built from 16 residues. As DNA, the CDR3 is TGCGCCAACGAGCAAGGAGGGACGGGGTTTATCTATGGCTACACCTTC. Protein product: CANEQGGTGFIYGYTF.

The rearrangement joins TRBV7-9 to TRBJ1-4, with a possible D match to TRBD1 (6 bases). CDR3 length equals 12 residues. Between the trimmed V and J ends, which lost 3 bases and 10 bases, there was a span of 9 bases. Germline V gene data show CDR1 as SEHNR and CDR2 as FQNEAQ (reference sequence). The CDR3 region is CASSLGGGKLFF. CDR3 bases: TGTGCCAGCAGCTTGGGAGGGGGAAAACTGTTTTTT. Together with reference TRBV7-9 and TRBJ1-4, the CDR3 gives the full variable domain: DTGVSQNPRHKITKRGQNVTFRCDPISEHNRLYWYRQTLGQGPEFLTYFQNEAQLEKSRLLSDRFSAERPKGSFSTLEIQRTEQGDSAMYLCASSLGGGKLFFGSGTQLSVL.

The gene calls are TRBV7-2 and TRBJ2-6; no clear D gene. Germline CDR1 and CDR2: SGHTA and FQGNSA. This CDR3 contains 16 residues. The ends were cut back, 7 bases at V and 4 bases at J, with 17 bases in the middle. For the CDR3, the DNA is TGTGCCAGCACCGCCCTCGTGGGCGCGGGGGCCAACGTCCTGACTTTC. Amino acids: CASTALVGAGANVLTF.

V is TRBV13 and J is TRBJ2-2; 9 nucleotides align to TRBD1. After removal of 6 bases from V and 10 bases from J, the junction contained 9 bases not matched to a gene. CDR1 and CDR2 from the germline V gene are PRHDT and FYEKMQ (reference sequence). This CDR3 comprises 14 residues. CDR3 DNA sequence: TGTGCCAGCAGACGGACAGGGGAGCGTTTGGAGCTGTTTTTT. It encodes CASRRTGERLELFF.

The chain has TRBV6-1 and TRBJ2-5, with TRBD2 identical over 13 bases. This CDR3 spans 16 amino acids. Germline CDR1 MNHNS, CDR2 SASEGT. The V gene end was trimmed by 2 bases and the J gene end by 4 bases; junction bases not matched to a gene: 4. CDR3 loop: CASSERTSGRSETQYF. DNA for the CDR3: TGTGCCAGCAGTGAACGGACTAGCGGGAGATCAGAGACCCAGTACTTC.

The gene calls are TRBV19 and TRBJ2-3; 11 bases are shared with TRBD2. The CDR3 totals 16 residues. Trimming took 5 bases from V and 3 from J; bases not matched to a gene: 7. The V gene's germline CDR1 is LNHDA and CDR2 SQIVND (reference sequence). CDR3 region: CASSRLAGIRTDTQYF. CDR3 coding DNA: TGTGCCAGTAGTCGACTAGCGGGAATAAGAACAGATACGCAGTATTTT. The complete variable domain, with remaining parts taken from reference TRBV19 and TRBJ2-3, reads DGGITQSPKYLFRKEGQNVTLSCEQNLNHDAMYWYRQDPGQGLRLIYYSQIVNDFQKGDIAEGYSVSREKKESFPLTVTSAQKNPTAFYLCASSRLAGIRTDTQYFGPGTRLTVL.

The chain combines TRBV19 with TRBJ1-5, with D unclear. V dropped 7 bases and J dropped 5 bases, with 15 bases sitting between them. The CDR3 spans 14 residues. Germline assignment: CDR1 LNHDA and CDR2 SQIVND (reference sequence). The CDR3 is CASTHPNEHQPQHF. CDR3 coding DNA: TGTGCCAGTACCCACCCTAATGAGCATCAGCCCCAGCATTTT.

J is TRBJ2-1 and V is TRBV9, with 10 bases that match TRBD2. V dropped 3 bases and J dropped 5; count of bases not matched to a gene: 2. This CDR3 has 14 residues. Per the germline V gene, CDR1 is SGDLS and CDR2 is YYNGEE. CDR3 DNA sequence: TGTGCCAGCAGCGAGCGGGGGGGGGACAATGAGCAGTTCTTC. Protein sequence: CASSERGGDNEQFF.

V usage is TRBV20-1 and J usage is TRBJ1-1, with 7 nucleotides matching TRBD1. This CDR3 spans 11 amino acids. CDR1 is DFQATT, CDR2 SNEGSKA, per germline (reference sequence). CDR3 DNA sequence: TGCAGCGAAACTTTCCAGGGGGGAGCTTTCTTT. It yields the protein CSETFQGGAFF.

This clone was counted between two and nine times. The J gene is TRBJ2-7, the V gene TRBV11-2; TRBD1 agrees at 7 bases. The CDR3 consists of 16 residues. Germline assignment: CDR1 SGHAT and CDR2 FQNNGV. V lost 5 bases and J lost 0; bases outside the gene matches: 10. The CDR3 DNA is TGTGCCAGCAGCGGATACCGGGACAGAAGCTCCTACGAGCAGTACTTC. This encodes CASSGYRDRSSYEQYF.

This chain connects TRBV21-1 to TRBJ2-5; the table's D gene call, TRBD2, was not cross checked with the DNA. TRBV21-1 is designated a pseudogene. The CDR3 consists of 18 residues. This chain's CDR3 is CASSPRGLAGRRWETQYF. CDR3 bases: TGTGCCAGCAGCCCGAGGGGACTAGCGGGACGTAGGTGGGAGACCCAGTACTTC.

The V call is TRBV6-1, the J call TRBJ1-1; D might be TRBD1 (5 bases). V lost 0 bases and J 5 bases, leaving 13 bases between the germline ends. This CDR3 region has 15 residues. Germline-derived CDR1 and CDR2 are MNHNS and SASEGT. The CDR3 region has the DNA TGTGCCAGCAGTGAAGCAGGACCAGGGAGGACTGAAGCTTTCTTT. It specifies CASSEAGPGRTEAFF.

This clone showed up just once. V and J are TRBV5-1 and TRBJ2-5, with 8 bases fitting TRBD2. The length of the CDR3 is 14 residues. Germline V gene lookup returns CDR1 SGHRS and CDR2 YFSETQ. After removal of 7 bases from V and 9 bases from J, the junction contained 14 bases not matched to a gene. CDR3 sequence: CASFREGDIRAQYF. In DNA form, the CDR3 reads TGCGCCAGCTTTCGGGAGGGGGATATCAGGGCCCAGTACTTC.

The chain carries TRBV6-5 and TRBJ2-7; perhaps TRBD2 as D (6 bases). V was shortened by 5 bases and J by 4 bases, with 12 bases between the two germline ends. The CDR3 runs to 13 residues. Germline V gene sequence: CDR1 MNHEY, CDR2 SVGAGI. Here the CDR3 reads CASSQEGLYEQYF. The CDR3 bases are TGTGCCAGCAGTCAGGAGGGGTTATACGAGCAGTACTTC.

This chain joins TRBV14 and TRBJ2-3, with a possible D match to TRBD2 (5 bases). Germline V gives CDR1 SGHDN, CDR2 FVKESK. The CDR3 loop spans 15 amino acids. Trimming removed 1 base from V and 6 bases from J, with 14 bases in between. In DNA form, the CDR3 reads TGTGCCAGCAGCCAAGGAGCGGACCCCCGTGATACGCAGTATTTT. Its translation: CASSQGADPRDTQYF.

The V and J genes are TRBV19 and TRBJ1-5; TRBD1 is a possible D gene (5 bases). V was cut by 2 bases and J by 4 bases, with 15 bases left in between. Germline assignment: CDR1 LNHDA and CDR2 SQIVND (reference sequence). The CDR3 runs to 16 residues. In DNA, the CDR3 is TGTGCCAGTAGTATACTTAATGGGGCAACTAATCAGCCCCAGCATTTT. This codes for CASSILNGATNQPQHF.

This clone was picked up a small number of times. The junction departs from the called germline gene at one end, perhaps through a read error. The chain recombines TRBV6-1 with TRBJ1-2, with 7 bases matching TRBD1. The CDR3 runs to 12 residues. The germline V gene encodes CDR1 MNHNS and CDR2 SASEGT. CDR3 in amino acids: CASKQGGTDISF. The CDR3 bases are TGTGCCAGCAAACAAGGGGGGACAGACATTTCCTTC.

This clone has more than one count but fewer than ten. The CDR3 loop reads CASSRTGGGTEAFF. CDR3 bases: TGCGCCAGCAGCCGGACAGGGGGCGGAACTGAAGCTTTCTTT. The chain links TRBV5-1 to TRBJ1-1; 11 bases align to TRBD1. Germline values: CDR1 SGHRS, CDR2 YFSETQ. Unmatched junction bases numbered 4, after V lost 4 bases and J lost 5 bases. The CDR3 sequence is 14 residues long. The variable domain in full, completed from reference TRBV5-1 and TRBJ1-1, reads KAGVTQTPRYLIKTRGQQVTLSCSPISGHRSVSWYQQTPGQGLQFLFEYFSETQRNKGNFPGRFSGRQFSNSRSEMNVSTLELGDSALYLCASSRTGGGTEAFFGQGTRLTVV.

This clone was observed once. The chain recombines TRBV7-9 with TRBJ2-7; maybe TRBD1 (6 bases). CDR1 SEHNR and CDR2 FQNEAQ come from the germline V gene (reference sequence). V was cut by 5 bases and J by 3 bases, with 20 bases left in between. CDR3 length: 16 amino acids. CDR3 nucleotide sequence: TGTGCCAGCAGCCAACTATTACCAGGGGATAGCTACGAGCAGTACTTC. Its translation is CASSQLLPGDSYEQYF. Supplemented by reference TRBV7-9 and TRBJ2-7, the full variable domain reads DTGVSQNPRHKITKRGQNVTFRCDPISEHNRLYWYRQTLGQGPEFLTYFQNEAQLEKSRLLSDRFSAERPKGSFSTLEIQRTEQGDSAMYLCASSQLLPGDSYEQYFGPGTRLTVT.

The chain couples TRBV5-1 to TRBJ1-1; no reliable D call. V was clipped by 0 bases and J by 3 bases, with 12 bases between them. CDR1 is SGHRS, CDR2 YFSETQ, per germline. This CDR3 is built from 15 residues. The CDR3, as DNA: TGCGCCAGCAGCTTGGGCCCAAATAGCCACACTGAAGCTTTCTTT. Translated: CASSLGPNSHTEAFF.

The genes are TRBV7-9 and TRBJ2-7; TRBD2 agrees at 9 bases. CDR1 and CDR2 from the germline V gene are SEHNR and FQNEAQ (reference sequence). The CDR3 consists of 15 residues. J lost 5 bases, V lost 5 bases, and 10 bases had no gene match. CDR3 nucleotide sequence: TGTGCCAGCAGCCGCGACGCGGGAGGGCCCCACGAGCAGTACTTC. It encodes CASSRDAGGPHEQYF.

This clone was seen a single time. The V gene is TRBV18, the J gene TRBJ1-3; D remains unclear. The V gene's germline CDR1 is KGHSH and CDR2 LQKENI. Deletions cut 3 bases from V and 1 base from J, with 4 bases between. The CDR3 runs to 13 residues. CDR3 sequence: CASSPSSGNTIYF. DNA of the CDR3: TGTGCCAGCTCACCGTCTTCTGGAAACACCATATATTTT.

This clone was counted a single time. The rearrangement uses TRBV6-6 and TRBJ2-7; 9 nucleotides align to TRBD2. The J segment lost 1 base and the V segment lost 6 bases, leaving 10 bases of the junction unmatched. The CDR3 covers 16 residues. The germline V gene encodes CDR1 MNHNY and CDR2 SVGAGI (reference sequence). CDR3 coding DNA: TGTGCCAGCAGCAAGGGGCTAGCGGGGCCATCCTACGAGCAGTACTTC. It translates to CASSKGLAGPSYEQYF.